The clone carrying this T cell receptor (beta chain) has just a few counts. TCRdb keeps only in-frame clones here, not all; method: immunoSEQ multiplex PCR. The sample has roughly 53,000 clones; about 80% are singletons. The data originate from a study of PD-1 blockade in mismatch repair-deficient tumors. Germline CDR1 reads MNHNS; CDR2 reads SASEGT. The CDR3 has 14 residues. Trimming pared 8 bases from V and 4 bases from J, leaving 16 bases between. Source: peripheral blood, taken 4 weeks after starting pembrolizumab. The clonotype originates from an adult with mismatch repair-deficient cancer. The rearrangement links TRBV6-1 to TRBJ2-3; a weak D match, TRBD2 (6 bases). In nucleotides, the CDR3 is TGTGCCAGCGCCTGGCGCGGGGAGTCAGATACGCAGTATTTT. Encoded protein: CASAWRGESDTQYF.